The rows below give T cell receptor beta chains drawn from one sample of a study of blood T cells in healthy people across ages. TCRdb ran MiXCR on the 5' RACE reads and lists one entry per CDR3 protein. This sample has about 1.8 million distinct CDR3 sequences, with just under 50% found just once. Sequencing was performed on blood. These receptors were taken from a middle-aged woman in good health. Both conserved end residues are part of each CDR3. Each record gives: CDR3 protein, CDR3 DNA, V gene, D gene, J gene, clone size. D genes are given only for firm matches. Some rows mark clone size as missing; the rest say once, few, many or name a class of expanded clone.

CASSPGQGSRTYEQYF	TGCGCCAGCAGCCCTGGACAGGGGTCAAGGACCTACGAGCAGTACTTC	TRBV4-1	TRBD1	TRBJ2-7	few
CASSPSPGQEETQYF	TGCGCCAGCAGCCCCTCCCCGGGACAGGAAGAGACCCAGTACTTC	TRBV5-1	TRBD1	TRBJ2-5	few
CASSPKYSVIEQYF	TGTGCCAGCAGTCCGAAGTACTCGGTAATCGAGCAGTACTTC	TRBV28	NA	TRBJ2-7	NA
CASSPRRDSHNSPLHF	TGTGCCAGCAGTCCGCGCCGGGACAGCCATAATTCACCCCTCCACTTT	TRBV28	TRBD1	TRBJ1-6	NA
CSARGTSGGAPETQYF	TGCAGTGCTAGAGGGACTAGCGGGGGGGCTCCAGAGACCCAGTACTTC	TRBV20-1	TRBD2	TRBJ2-5	few
CASTPAGRQETQYF	TGTGCCAGCACCCCAGCGGGGCGACAAGAGACCCAGTACTTC	TRBV6-2/TRBV6-3	TRBD2	TRBJ2-5	NA
CASSHYRGGADTQYF	TGTGCCAGCAGCCACTATAGAGGGGGCGCAGATACGCAGTATTTT	TRBV12-3/TRBV12-4	TRBD1	TRBJ2-3	NA
CASSLSFVHLTPGANVLTF	TGTGCCAGCAGTTTAAGCTTTGTACACCTGACCCCTGGGGCCAACGTCCTGACTTTC	TRBV28	NA	TRBJ2-6	NA
CAISDEGYTF	TGTGCCATCAGTGATGAGGGTTACACCTTC	TRBV10-3	NA	TRBJ1-2	NA
CAINRQGAVRGYTF	TGTGCCATTAATCGACAGGGGGCAGTGAGGGGCTACACCTTC	TRBV6-6	TRBD1	TRBJ1-2	few
CSAPQGNENEQFF	TGCAGTGCTCCACAGGGGAATGAGAATGAGCAGTTCTTC	TRBV20-1	TRBD1	TRBJ2-1	few
CASSLFGGGEQYF	TGTGCCAGCAGTTTATTTGGGGGCGGCGAGCAGTACTTC	TRBV28	NA	TRBJ2-7	once
CATSRDQGRNSPLHF	TGTGCCACCAGCAGAGATCAGGGGCGAAATTCACCCCTCCACTTT	TRBV15	NA	TRBJ1-6	NA
CASSQDLGPRQFF	TGTGCCAGCAGCCAAGATCTCGGACCACGACAGTTCTTC	TRBV4-2	NA	TRBJ2-1	few
CSAYLTSGDKTQYF	TGCAGTGCTTACTTGACTAGCGGGGATAAGACCCAGTACTTC	TRBV20-1	TRBD2	TRBJ2-5	NA
CAISELTAGGLVNEQFF	TGTGCCATCAGTGAGTTGACAGCGGGGGGGCTCGTCAATGAGCAGTTCTTC	TRBV10-3	TRBD2	TRBJ2-1	few
CASSLAYDEQFF	TGTGCCAGCAGCTTAGCTTATGATGAGCAGTTCTTC	TRBV7-2	NA	TRBJ2-1	NA
CASSQDTMNYGYTF	TGCGCCAGCAGCCAAGATACGATGAACTATGGCTACACCTTC	TRBV4-3	NA	TRBJ1-2	NA
CASSFRQGRSTDTQYF	TGTGCCAGCAGCTTTAGACAGGGGCGTTCCACAGATACGCAGTATTTT	TRBV7-9	TRBD1	TRBJ2-3	NA
CATGKGLDTQYF	TGTGCCACCGGAAAGGGTTTAGATACGCAGTATTTT	TRBV24-1	NA	TRBJ2-3	NA
CASSSHGEGFGETQYF	TGTGCCAGCAGTTCGCACGGGGAGGGTTTTGGGGAGACCCAGTACTTC	TRBV28	TRBD2	TRBJ2-5	few
CSVAGGLNSYEQYF	TGCAGCGTTGCTGGCGGGTTGAACTCCTACGAGCAGTACTTC	TRBV29-1	NA	TRBJ2-7	few
CASSQTGTGGSPLHF	TGTGCCAGCAGCCAAACCGGGACAGGGGGGTCACCCCTCCACTTT	TRBV3-1	TRBD1	TRBJ1-6	NA
CASSQLESGRGEQYF	TGCGCCAGCAGCCAACTTGAATCAGGACGGGGAGAGCAGTACTTC	TRBV4-3	NA	TRBJ2-7	NA
CASSPRSGTGGTEAFF	TGTGCCAGCAGCCCCCGATCCGGGACAGGGGGCACTGAAGCTTTCTTT	TRBV13	TRBD1	TRBJ1-1	once
CASSREIAGGFTLTDTQYF	TGTGCCAGCAGCCGAGAGATAGCGGGGGGCTTCACTCTCACAGATACGCAGTATTTT	TRBV4-2	TRBD2	TRBJ2-3	few
CASSPLWGFETQYF	TGTGCCAGCAGCCCCTTGTGGGGTTTTGAGACCCAGTACTTC	TRBV7-2	NA	TRBJ2-5	few
CASGKNGTPQETQYF	TGTGCCAGCGGGAAGAACGGGACGCCCCAAGAGACCCAGTACTTC	TRBV2	NA	TRBJ2-5	NA
CASSQAGSPRGNEQFF	TGTGCCAGCAGCCAAGCAGGGTCCCCAAGGGGCAATGAGCAGTTCTTC	TRBV14	NA	TRBJ2-1	NA
CASSLGGAGASETQYF	TGCGCCAGCAGCTTGGGGGGGGCAGGAGCCTCAGAGACCCAGTACTTC	TRBV5-1	NA	TRBJ2-5	NA
CASSEFDTGTTVSYNEQFF	TGTGCCAGCAGTGAGTTTGATACAGGTACAACAGTCTCCTACAATGAGCAGTTCTTC	TRBV6-1	NA	TRBJ2-1	once
CASSLGTGFSYGYTF	TGTGCCAGCAGCTTAGGTACAGGGTTTAGCTATGGCTACACCTTC	TRBV7-9	NA	TRBJ1-2	few
CASSHPRGGTDTQYF	TGCGCCAGCAGCCATCCGAGGGGCGGAACAGATACGCAGTATTTT	TRBV4-1	NA	TRBJ2-3	few
CATSRVGLRADTQYF	TGTGCCACCAGCAGGGTCGGACTTCGCGCAGATACGCAGTATTTT	TRBV15	NA	TRBJ2-3	NA
CSAPIGENIQYF	TGCAGTGCCCCAATCGGAGAAAACATTCAGTACTTC	TRBV20-1	NA	TRBJ2-4	NA
CSAEGGTSSYEQYF	TGCAGTGCCGAAGGGGGAACTAGCTCCTACGAGCAGTACTTC	TRBV20-1	NA	TRBJ2-7	NA
CASRIQGTYGYTF	TGTGCCAGCAGGATACAGGGCACCTATGGCTACACCTTC	TRBV27	NA	TRBJ1-2	NA
CASSLEVSVRETQYF	TGTGCCAGCAGCTTAGAAGTGAGTGTTCGAGAGACCCAGTACTTC	TRBV7-2	NA	TRBJ2-5	NA
CASSYRSIRGPKDTQYF	TGTGCCAGCAGCTATCGGAGTATCAGGGGCCCCAAAGATACGCAGTATTTT	TRBV7-9	NA	TRBJ2-3	once
CASSSAWEKEQYF	TGTGCCAGCAGTTCCGCGTGGGAGAAAGAGCAGTACTTC	TRBV27	NA	TRBJ2-7	NA
CASSLAPGFAEETQYF	TGTGCCAGCAGCTTAGCCCCGGGCTTCGCTGAAGAGACCCAGTACTTC	TRBV7-2	NA	TRBJ2-5	once
CASSAKTGGDHEQFF	TGTGCCAGCAGCGCAAAGACAGGGGGGGACCATGAGCAGTTCTTC	TRBV7-9	TRBD1	TRBJ2-1	few
CASSASGNTDTQYF	TGTGCCAGCAGTGCTAGCGGGAACACAGATACGCAGTATTTT	TRBV2	TRBD2	TRBJ2-3	NA
CSALLSGGSEETQYF	TGCAGTGCCTTACTGAGCGGGGGGTCAGAAGAGACCCAGTACTTC	TRBV20-1	TRBD2	TRBJ2-5	few
CASSGGTPPGANVLTF	TGTGCCAGCAGCGGGGGGACACCACCTGGGGCCAACGTCCTGACTTTC	TRBV9	NA	TRBJ2-6	few
CASSWAGLSYEQYF	TGCGCCAGCAGCTGGGCAGGGCTATCCTACGAGCAGTACTTC	TRBV5-1	NA	TRBJ2-7	NA